A selection of T cell receptor beta chains follows, all from one sample in a study of cytomegalovirus exposure and HLA in healthy donors. Generated by immunoSEQ multiplex PCR, the TCRdb table keeps only in-frame clones and is missing some. Of roughly 180,000 clones listed, less than 90% are singletons. Input material: PBMCs. These receptors all stem from a man aged 25 to 40 in good health and CMV-seronegative. Each CDR3 is given with its conserved first and last residue. A D gene is named only where the DNA matches it firmly. Part of the rows lack a size; the others show once, few, many or a class for expanded clones.

>TRBJ2-2|TRBD2|TRBV2|-
TGTGCCAGCAGTGAGGGACTAAACACCGGGGAGCTGTTTTTT
CASSEGLNTGELFF
>TRBJ2-7|-|TRBV30|few
TGTGCCTGGAGTTCTCTCGGGGAAAGGGACTCCTACGAGCAGTACTTC
CAWSSLGERDSYEQYF
>TRBJ1-1|-|TRBV6-6|-
TGTGCCAGCAGTTACTCATCCAGGGGAACTGAAGCTTTCTTT
CASSYSSRGTEAFF
>TRBJ2-1|-|TRBV6-1|-
TGTGCCAGCAGCCGGGACAATGAGCAGTTCTTC
CASSRDNEQFF
>TRBJ2-7|-|TRBV27|-
TGTGCCAGCAGATCGCGGGGTAGCTCCTACGAGCAGTACTTC
CASRSRGSSYEQYF
>TRBJ2-1|TRBD2|TRBV4-1|-
TGCGCCAGCAGCCAACCTCTCCTAGCGGCCCCCGGAAACGTGCAGTTCTTC
CASSQPLLAAPGNVQFF
>TRBJ2-1|TRBD2|TRBV11-3|-
TGTGCCAGCACTTTCCGACTAGCGGCTTACAATGAGCAGTTCTTC
CASTFRLAAYNEQFF
>TRBJ2-7|-|TRBV19|-
TGTGCCAGTAGCCCGGGGGGCGGTTACGAGCAGTACTTC
CASSPGGGYEQYF
>TRBJ2-2|TRBD2|TRBV2|once
TGTGCCAGCAGTCCGGGACTAGGGACAACCTTGGACACCGGGGAGCTGTTTTTT
CASSPGLGTTLDTGELFF
>TRBJ2-1|-|TRBV25-1|once
TGTGCCAGCAGCCCCCCGGGACTTCCCTCGGGTGAGCAGTTCTTC
CASSPPGLPSGEQFF
>TRBJ1-5|-|TRBV6-1|-
TGTGCCAGCAGTGAAGGAGGTCCGAATCAGCCCCAGCATTTT
CASSEGGPNQPQHF
>TRBJ1-2|TRBD1|TRBV7-9|-
TGTGCCAGCAGCACAGTCGCGGGACAGGGCTATGGCTACACCTTC
CASSTVAGQGYGYTF
>TRBJ1-1|-|TRBV7-9|-
TGTGCCAGCAGCACTTTGGGGAGCCTTAACACTGAAGCTTTCTTT
CASSTLGSLNTEAFF
>TRBJ2-3|TRBD1|TRBV10-3|-
TGTGCCATCCAGGAAGACAGGGGAAGGACAGATACGCAGTATTTT
CAIQEDRGRTDTQYF
>TRBJ1-2|TRBD1|TRBV19|-
TGTGCCAGCGCACAGGGGGCCTCCTTAAACTATGGCTACACCTTC
CASAQGASLNYGYTF
>TRBJ1-1|TRBD1|TRBV19|-
TGTGCCAGTAGTATTCCCACACAGGGGGAGACTGAAGCTTTCTTT
CASSIPTQGETEAFF
>TRBJ2-2|TRBD1|TRBV7-9|-
TGTGCCAGCAGCTTCTCCGGACAGGGGTCGGCCGGGGAGCTGTTTTTT
CASSFSGQGSAGELFF
>TRBJ2-5|-|TRBV5-1|-
TGCGCCAGCAGCGCCTATCGGGGAGAGACCCAGTACTTC
CASSAYRGETQYF
>TRBJ2-3|TRBD2|TRBV30|-
TGTGCCTGGACCGGACTAGCCACTAACACAGATACGCAGTATTTT
CAWTGLATNTDTQYF
>TRBJ2-7|TRBD2|TRBV10-3|-
TGTGCCATCAGCTTACTAGCGGGATCCTACGAGCAGTACTTC
CAISLLAGSYEQYF
>TRBJ2-5|-|TRBV6-5|-
TGTGCCAGCAGCCGGGGACTGCAAGAGACCCAGTACTTC
CASSRGLQETQYF
>TRBJ2-6|-|TRBV6-1|-
TGTGCCAGCAGTGTTGACTCGCCTCTAGGCGGGGCCAACGTCCTGACTTTC
CASSVDSPLGGANVLTF
>TRBJ2-1|-|TRBV7-6|-
TGTGCCGTCCAGCGGGATGGAGGGGGTGAGCAGTTCTTC
CAVQRDGGGEQFF
>TRBJ2-5|-|TRBV5-1|few
TGCGCCAGCAGCTTGGCAACTACGTACCAAGAGACCCAGTACTTC
CASSLATTYQETQYF
>TRBJ2-4|-|TRBV11-3|once
TGTGCCAGCAGCTTGGGAGGGGGCGCGGGAGGTAGAAACATTCAGTACTTC
CASSLGGGAGGRNIQYF
>TRBJ2-5|TRBD2|TRBV10-1|-
TGCGCCAGCAGTACGACTAGCGGGGGGTTAGAGACCCAGTACTTC
CASSTTSGGLETQYF
>TRBJ2-7|-|TRBV4-1|-
TGCGCCAGCAGCCAGAGGACATCCGCCTCCTACGAGCAGTACTTC
CASSQRTSASYEQYF
>TRBJ1-3|-|TRBV7-8|-
TGTGCCAGCAGCTCAGCAAGAAAGGGACTGTACCCTCCGGACACCATATATTTT
CASSSARKGLYPPDTIYF
>TRBJ1-1|TRBD1|TRBV2|-
TGTGCCAGCAAGCTGACAGGGTTGCGGACTGAAGCTTTCTTT
CASKLTGLRTEAFF
>TRBJ1-2|TRBD1|TRBV28|-
TGTGCCAGCACCAAAACAGGGGGAGAACGGGGCTACACCTTC
CASTKTGGERGYTF
>TRBJ2-5|-|TRBV5-6|-
TGTGCCAGCAGCTTGGAAAACAGGGTGTCGTACTTC
CASSLENRVSYF
>TRBJ1-1|TRBD1|TRBV7-9|-
TGTGCCAGCAGCCCCCCGGGACAGGGAGGAACTGAAGCTTTCTTT
CASSPPGQGGTEAFF
>TRBJ1-6|-|TRBV30|-
TGTGCCTGGAGTTTGGAGAATTCACCCCTCCACTTT
CAWSLENSPLHF
>TRBJ2-7|-|TRBV21-1|-
TGTGCCAGCAGCAAAGCTTACAGCAGAACCTACGAGCAGTACTTC
CASSKAYSRTYEQYF
>TRBJ2-7|TRBD2|TRBV6-1|-
TGTGCCAGTGCACCTAGCGGGACCGCCTACGAGCAGTACTTC
CASAPSGTAYEQYF
>TRBJ2-1|-|TRBV4-1|-
TGCGCCAGCAGCCAGGTTGTTAGCTCCTACAATGAGCAGTTCTTC
CASSQVVSSYNEQFF
>TRBJ1-2|TRBD1|TRBV7-9|-
TGTTCCAGCAGCAGGTCGACAGGGCCAAGCCTTAATGGCTACACCTTC
CSSSRSTGPSLNGYTF
>TRBJ2-3|-|TRBV7-9|-
TGTGCCAGCAGCTTAGCCCTCACAGATACGCAGTATTTT
CASSLALTDTQYF
>TRBJ2-7|TRBD2|TRBV6-6|once
TGTGCCAGCAGACGTGGCGGGACTAGCGCTCACGAGCAGTACTTC
CASRRGGTSAHEQYF
>TRBJ1-4|-|TRBV29-1|-
TGCAGCGTTTCGGACAGTCAGAATGAAAAACTGTTTTTT
CSVSDSQNEKLFF
>TRBJ2-2|-|TRBV28|few
TGTGCCACGAGCGGTTTAAACACCGGGGAGCTGTTTTTT
CATSGLNTGELFF
>TRBJ1-4|-|TRBV13|-
TGTGCCAGCAGCTTAGAACAGGGCCGAAAACTGTTTTTT
CASSLEQGRKLFF
>TRBJ2-3|TRBD2|TRBV9|-
TGTGCCAGCAGCGCCGGGACTAGCGGCACAGATACGCAGTATTTT
CASSAGTSGTDTQYF
>TRBJ1-1|-|TRBV5-8|few
TGTGCCAGCAGCTTGTTTTATAGGGGTAAGAACACTGAAGCTTTCTTT
CASSLFYRGKNTEAFF
>TRBJ2-5|TRBD2|TRBV5-6|-
TGTGCCAGCAGCTCCACTAGCGGGGGGGCCGAAGAGACCCAGTACTTC
CASSSTSGGAEETQYF
>TRBJ1-1|-|TRBV7-9|-
TGTGCCAGCAGCCCTCAGGGGAGCACTGAAGCTTTCTTT
CASSPQGSTEAFF
>TRBJ2-1|TRBD1|TRBV28|-
TGTGCCAGCAGTTTGGCGACAGGGCTCAGCTCCTACAATGAGCAGTTCTTC
CASSLATGLSSYNEQFF
>TRBJ2-7|-|TRBV10-1|-
TGCGCCAGCAGTGAGTCGAGAGGGGGGGAATGGGACGAGCAGTACTTC
CASSESRGGEWDEQYF
>TRBJ2-1|TRBD1|TRBV5-1|-
TGCGCCGGCAGTTACGGACAGGCAGCTCTGATGTACAATGAGCAGTTCTTC
CAGSYGQAALMYNEQFF
>TRBJ1-1|-|TRBV6-1|few
TGTGCCAGCAGTGAAAACAGAAGGTACACTGAAGCTTTCTTT
CASSENRRYTEAFF